Listed here is a single T cell receptor beta chain. The antigen is undetermined. The data were obtained in a study of shared clonotypes between healthy human individuals. Study-level findings and limits: Among the subsets, naive ones generally showed larger estimated richness than memory ones.

The repertoire was sequenced with immunoSEQ multiplex PCR; TCRdb's copy has only in-frame clones and lacks some. The table shows more than 1.2 million clones, with approximately 98.5% occurring only once. This CDR3 is 15 amino acids long. The trim removed 2 bases at V and 6 bases at J, leaving 7 bases unmatched. Germline loops: CDR1 MGHRA, CDR2 YSYEKL. V is TRBV4-1 and J is TRBJ2-1; 7 bases match TRBD2. The sequence was obtained from a man aged 30 to 39 in good health. Sequencing was carried out using naive CD4+ T cells sorted from blood. Subset reported: CD45RA+ positively selected. CDR3 sequence reads: CASSQFGLGSNEQFF. CDR3 DNA: TGCGCCAGCAGCCAATTCGGACTAGGATCCAATGAGCAGTTCTTC.